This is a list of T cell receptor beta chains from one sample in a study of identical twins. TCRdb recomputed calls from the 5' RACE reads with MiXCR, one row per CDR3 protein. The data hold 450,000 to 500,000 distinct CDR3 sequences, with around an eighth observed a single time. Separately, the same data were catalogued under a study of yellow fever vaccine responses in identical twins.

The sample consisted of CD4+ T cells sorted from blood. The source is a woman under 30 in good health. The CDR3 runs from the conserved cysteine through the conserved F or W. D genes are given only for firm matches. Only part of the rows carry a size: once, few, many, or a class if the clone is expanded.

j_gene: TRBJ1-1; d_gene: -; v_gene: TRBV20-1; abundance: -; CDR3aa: CSDPTDTSEAFF; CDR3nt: TGCAGTGACCCAACGGACACATCAGAAGCTTTCTTT
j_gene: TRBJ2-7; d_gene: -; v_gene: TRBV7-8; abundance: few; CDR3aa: CASSLVQGSPFYEQYF; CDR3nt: TGTGCCAGCAGCTTAGTCCAGGGCTCACCTTTCTACGAGCAGTACTTC
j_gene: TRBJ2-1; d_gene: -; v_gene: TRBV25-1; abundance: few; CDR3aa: CASSEYLSGPLSYNEQFF; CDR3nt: TGTGCCAGCAGTGAATATCTATCAGGACCACTGTCCTACAATGAGCAGTTCTTC
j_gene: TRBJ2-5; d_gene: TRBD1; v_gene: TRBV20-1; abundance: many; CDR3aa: CSVESRGKEETQYF; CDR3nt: TGCAGTGTTGAGTCCAGGGGGAAGGAAGAGACCCAGTACTTC
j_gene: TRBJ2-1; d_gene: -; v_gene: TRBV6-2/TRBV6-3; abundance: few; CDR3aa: CASSYTHNEQFF; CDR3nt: TGTGCCAGCAGTTACACGCACAATGAGCAGTTCTTC
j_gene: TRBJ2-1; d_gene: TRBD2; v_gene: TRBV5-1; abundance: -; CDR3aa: CASSVGLAGGYEQFF; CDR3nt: TGCGCCAGCAGCGTAGGACTAGCGGGAGGGTATGAGCAGTTCTTC
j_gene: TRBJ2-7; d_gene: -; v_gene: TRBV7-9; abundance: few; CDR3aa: CASSLGQNYYEQYF; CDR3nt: TGTGCCAGCAGCTTAGGACAGAACTACTACGAGCAGTACTTC
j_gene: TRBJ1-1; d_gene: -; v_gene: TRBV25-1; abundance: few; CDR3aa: CASSLTSSNTEAFF; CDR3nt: TGTGCCAGCAGTCTTACGAGCTCGAACACTGAAGCTTTCTTT
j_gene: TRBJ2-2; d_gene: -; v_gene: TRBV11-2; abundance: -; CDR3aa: CASSREMTGENTGELFF; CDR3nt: TGTGCCAGCAGCCGAGAAATGACAGGAGAGAACACCGGGGAGCTGTTTTTT
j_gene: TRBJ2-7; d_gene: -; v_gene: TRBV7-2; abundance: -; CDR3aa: CASSFLVTRGEQYF; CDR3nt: TGTGCCAGCAGCTTTCTGGTCACACGGGGAGAGCAGTACTTC
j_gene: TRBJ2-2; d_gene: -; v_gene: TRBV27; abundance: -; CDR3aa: CASSVLRSVF; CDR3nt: TGTGCCAGCAGTGTCCTCAGATCCGTTTTT
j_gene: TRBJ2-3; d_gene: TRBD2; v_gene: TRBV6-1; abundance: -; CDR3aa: CASSKQLAGGTDTQYF; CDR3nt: TGTGCCAGCAGCAAACAACTAGCGGGAGGCACAGATACGCAGTATTTT
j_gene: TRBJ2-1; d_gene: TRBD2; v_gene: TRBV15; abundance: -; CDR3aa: CATSRAGTIHYNEQFF; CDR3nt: TGTGCCACCAGCAGGGCCGGGACTATCCACTACAATGAGCAGTTCTTC
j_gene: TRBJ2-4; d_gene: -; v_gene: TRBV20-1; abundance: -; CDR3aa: CSARQGTLAKNIQYF; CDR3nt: TGCAGTGCTAGACAGGGTACTCTAGCCAAAAACATTCAGTACTTC
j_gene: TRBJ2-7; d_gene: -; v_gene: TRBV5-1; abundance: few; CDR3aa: CASSLAAGAGEQYF; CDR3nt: TGCGCCAGCAGCTTGGCGGCAGGGGCAGGGGAGCAGTACTTC
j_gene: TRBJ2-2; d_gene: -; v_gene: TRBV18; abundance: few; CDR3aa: CASSNRTYTGELFF; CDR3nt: TGTGCCAGCTCGAACAGAACTTACACCGGGGAGCTGTTTTTT
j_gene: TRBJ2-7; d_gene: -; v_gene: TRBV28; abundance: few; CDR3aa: CASSPNPGRPAGTYEQYF; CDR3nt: TGTGCCAGCAGCCCAAACCCGGGACGGCCCGCTGGAACCTACGAGCAGTACTTC
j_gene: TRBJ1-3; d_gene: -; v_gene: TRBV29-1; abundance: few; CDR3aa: CSVVRADSGNTIYF; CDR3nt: TGCAGCGTTGTTAGGGCAGACTCTGGAAACACCATATATTTT
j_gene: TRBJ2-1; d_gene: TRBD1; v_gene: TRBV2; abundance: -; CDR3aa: CASKEVVPGQTDNEQFF; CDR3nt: TGTGCCAGCAAAGAAGTGGTCCCGGGACAGACAGACAATGAGCAGTTCTTC
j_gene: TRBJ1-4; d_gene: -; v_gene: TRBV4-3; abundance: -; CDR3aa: CASSQVSGLGEKLFF; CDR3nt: TGCGCCAGCAGCCAAGTGTCAGGGCTCGGAGAAAAACTGTTTTTT
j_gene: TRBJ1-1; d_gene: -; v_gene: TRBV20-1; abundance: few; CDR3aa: CSARSTVSTEAFF; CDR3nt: TGCAGTGCGCGCTCAACGGTAAGCACTGAAGCTTTCTTT
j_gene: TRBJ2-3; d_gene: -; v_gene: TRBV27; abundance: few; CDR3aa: CASSLSGGLSGTDTQYF; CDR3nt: TGTGCCAGCAGTTTGTCAGGAGGGCTCTCGGGGACAGATACGCAGTATTTT
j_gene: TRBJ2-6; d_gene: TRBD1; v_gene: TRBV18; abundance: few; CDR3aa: CASSPGQGNSGANVLTF; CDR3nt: TGTGCCAGCTCACCCGGACAGGGTAACTCTGGGGCCAACGTCCTGACTTTC
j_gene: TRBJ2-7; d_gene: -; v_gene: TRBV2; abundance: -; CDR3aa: CASRTGAEKYF; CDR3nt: TGTGCCAGCAGAACCGGGGCAGAGAAGTACTTC
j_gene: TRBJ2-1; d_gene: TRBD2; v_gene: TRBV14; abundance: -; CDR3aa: CASSQVGSGATEQFF; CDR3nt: TGTGCCAGCAGCCAAGTCGGTAGCGGGGCAACTGAGCAGTTCTTC
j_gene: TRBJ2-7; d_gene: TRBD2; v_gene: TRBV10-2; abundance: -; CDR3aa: CASSELSGSSTEQYF; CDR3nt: TGCGCCAGCAGTGAGTTGAGCGGGAGTTCTACGGAGCAGTACTTC
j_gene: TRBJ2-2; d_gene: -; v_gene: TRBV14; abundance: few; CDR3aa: CASSRQAGRKNTGELFF; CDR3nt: TGTGCCAGCAGCCGCCAGGCGGGAAGAAAGAACACCGGGGAGCTGTTTTTT
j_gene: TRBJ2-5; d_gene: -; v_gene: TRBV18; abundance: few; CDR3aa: CASSPSRGAFRETQYF; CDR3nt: TGTGCCAGCTCACCGTCCAGGGGTGCCTTCAGAGAGACCCAGTACTTC
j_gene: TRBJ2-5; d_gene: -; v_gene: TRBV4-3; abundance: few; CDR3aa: CASSQDLGANPQETQYF; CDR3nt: TGCGCCAGCAGCCAAGATCTGGGAGCGAACCCCCAAGAGACCCAGTACTTC
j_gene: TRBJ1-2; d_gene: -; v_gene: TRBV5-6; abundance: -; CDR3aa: CASSFIGHPDTF; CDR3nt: TGTGCCAGCAGTTTTATTGGCCACCCTGACACCTTC
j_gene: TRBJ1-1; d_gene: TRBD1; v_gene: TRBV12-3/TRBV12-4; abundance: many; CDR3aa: CASSVLTGATEAFF; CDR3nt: TGTGCCAGCAGTGTCCTCACAGGGGCCACTGAAGCTTTCTTT
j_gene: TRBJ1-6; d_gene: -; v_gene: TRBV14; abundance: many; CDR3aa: CASSQVGTFSPLHF; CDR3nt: TGTGCCAGCAGCCAAGTGGGGACATTTTCACCCCTCCACTTT
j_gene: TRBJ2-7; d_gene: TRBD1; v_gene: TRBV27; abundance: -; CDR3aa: CASSTRQGNSYEQYF; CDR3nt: TGTGCCAGCAGTACTAGACAGGGCAACTCCTACGAGCAGTACTTC